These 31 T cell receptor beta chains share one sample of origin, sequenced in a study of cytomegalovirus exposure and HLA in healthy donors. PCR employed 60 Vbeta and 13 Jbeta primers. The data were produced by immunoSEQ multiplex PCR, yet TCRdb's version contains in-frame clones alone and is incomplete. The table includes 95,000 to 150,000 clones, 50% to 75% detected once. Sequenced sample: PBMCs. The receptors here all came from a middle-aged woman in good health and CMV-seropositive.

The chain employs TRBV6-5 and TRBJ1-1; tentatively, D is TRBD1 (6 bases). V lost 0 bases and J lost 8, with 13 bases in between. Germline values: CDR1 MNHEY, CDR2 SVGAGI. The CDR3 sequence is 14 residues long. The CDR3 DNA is TGTGCCAGCAGTTACTCGGGACATCAGCAGGAAGCTTTCTTT. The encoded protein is CASSYSGHQQEAFF.

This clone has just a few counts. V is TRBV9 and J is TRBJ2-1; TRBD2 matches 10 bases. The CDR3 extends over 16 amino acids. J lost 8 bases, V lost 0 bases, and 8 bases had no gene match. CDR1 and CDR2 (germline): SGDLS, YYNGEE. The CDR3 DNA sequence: TGTGCCAGCAGCGTAGAGGCTAGCGGGAGCTGGTATGAGCAGTTCTTC. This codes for CASSVEASGSWYEQFF.

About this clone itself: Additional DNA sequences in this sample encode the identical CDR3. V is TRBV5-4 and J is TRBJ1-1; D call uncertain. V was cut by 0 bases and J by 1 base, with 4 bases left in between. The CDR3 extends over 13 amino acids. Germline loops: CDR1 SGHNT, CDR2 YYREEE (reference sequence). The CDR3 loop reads CASSLEANTEAFF. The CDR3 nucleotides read TGTGCCAGCAGCTTGGAAGCGAACACTGAAGCTTTCTTT.

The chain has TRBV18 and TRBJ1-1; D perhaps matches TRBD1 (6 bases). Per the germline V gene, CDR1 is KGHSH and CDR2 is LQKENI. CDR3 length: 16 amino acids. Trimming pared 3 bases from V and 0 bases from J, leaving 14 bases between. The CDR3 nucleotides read TGTGCCAGCTCACCGCCTTCAGGGGCCTTGAACACTGAAGCTTTCTTT. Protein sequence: CASSPPSGALNTEAFF.

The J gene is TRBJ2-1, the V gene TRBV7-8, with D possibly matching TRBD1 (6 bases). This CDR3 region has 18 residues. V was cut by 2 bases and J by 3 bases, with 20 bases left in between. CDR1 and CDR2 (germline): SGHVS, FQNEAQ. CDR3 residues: CASSLSQVRTAHYNEQFF. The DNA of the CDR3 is TGTGCCAGCAGCTTATCGCAAGTCAGGACAGCCCACTACAATGAGCAGTTCTTC.

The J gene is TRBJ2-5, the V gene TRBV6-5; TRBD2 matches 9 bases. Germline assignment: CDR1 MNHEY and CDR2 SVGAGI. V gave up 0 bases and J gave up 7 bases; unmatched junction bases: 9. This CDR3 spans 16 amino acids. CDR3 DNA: TGTGCCAGCAGTTACTCTGGCGGGGGGGCCCCGGGGACCCAGTACTTC. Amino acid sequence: CASSYSGGGAPGTQYF.

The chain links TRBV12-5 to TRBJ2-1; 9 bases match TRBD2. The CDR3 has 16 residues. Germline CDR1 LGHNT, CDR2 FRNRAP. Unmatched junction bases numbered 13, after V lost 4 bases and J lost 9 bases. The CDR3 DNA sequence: TGTGCTAGTGGTTACGGGGCGATAGCGGGGGTCGTTGAGCAGTTCTTC. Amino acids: CASGYGAIAGVVEQFF.

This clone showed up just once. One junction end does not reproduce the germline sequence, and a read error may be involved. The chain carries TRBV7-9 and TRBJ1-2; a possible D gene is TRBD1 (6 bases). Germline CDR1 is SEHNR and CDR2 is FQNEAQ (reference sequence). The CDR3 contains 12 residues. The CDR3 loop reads CSSSLDRHGYTF. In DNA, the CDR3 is TGTTCCAGCAGCTTAGACAGGCATGGCTACACCTTC.

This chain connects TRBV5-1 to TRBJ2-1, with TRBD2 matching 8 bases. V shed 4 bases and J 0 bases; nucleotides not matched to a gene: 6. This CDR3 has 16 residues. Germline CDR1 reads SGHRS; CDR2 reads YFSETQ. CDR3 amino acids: CASSAAAGGSYNEQFF. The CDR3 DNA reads TGCGCCAGCAGCGCAGCGGCGGGGGGCTCCTACAATGAGCAGTTCTTC.

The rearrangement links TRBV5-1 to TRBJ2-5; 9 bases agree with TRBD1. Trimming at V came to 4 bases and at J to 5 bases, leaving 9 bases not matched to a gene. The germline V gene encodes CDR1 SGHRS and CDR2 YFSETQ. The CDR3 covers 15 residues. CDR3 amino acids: CASSLGTGPGETQYF. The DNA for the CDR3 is TGCGCCAGCAGCCTCGGGACAGGGCCCGGGGAGACCCAGTACTTC.

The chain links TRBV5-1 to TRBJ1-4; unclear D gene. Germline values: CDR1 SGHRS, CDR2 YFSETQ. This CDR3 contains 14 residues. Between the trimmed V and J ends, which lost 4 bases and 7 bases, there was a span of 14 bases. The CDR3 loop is CASSQDSGGEKLFF. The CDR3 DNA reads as TGCGCCAGCAGCCAGGATTCAGGAGGTGAAAAACTGTTTTTT.

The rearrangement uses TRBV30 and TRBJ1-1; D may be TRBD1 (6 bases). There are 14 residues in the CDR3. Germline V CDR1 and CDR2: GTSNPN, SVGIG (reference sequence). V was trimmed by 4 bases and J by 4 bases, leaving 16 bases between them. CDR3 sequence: CAWTARGGGTEAFF. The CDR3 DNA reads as TGTGCCTGGACGGCCCGCGGGGGCGGCACTGAAGCTTTCTTT.

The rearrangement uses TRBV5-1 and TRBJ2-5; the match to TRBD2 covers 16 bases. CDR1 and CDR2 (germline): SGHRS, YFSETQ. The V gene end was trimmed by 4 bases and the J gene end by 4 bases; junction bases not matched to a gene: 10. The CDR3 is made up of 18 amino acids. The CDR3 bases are TGCGCCAGCAGCCCGGCCGGGACTAGCGGGGGGGCCACAGAGACCCAGTACTTC. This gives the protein CASSPAGTSGGATETQYF.

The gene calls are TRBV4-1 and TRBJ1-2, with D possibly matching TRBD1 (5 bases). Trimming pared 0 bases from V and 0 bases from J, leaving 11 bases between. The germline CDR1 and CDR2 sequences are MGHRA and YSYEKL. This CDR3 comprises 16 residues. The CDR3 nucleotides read TGCGCCAGCAGCCAAGATTCAACAGGAGCTAACTATGGCTACACCTTC. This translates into CASSQDSTGANYGYTF.

DNA of the CDR3: TGTGCCAGCACCCCCGGGACTAGCGGCGAGCAGTACTTC. This sequence encodes CASTPGTSGEQYF. The V gene is TRBV6-6, the J gene TRBJ2-7, with TRBD2 matching 11 bases. The CDR3 totals 13 residues. The V and J ends lost 7 bases and 6 bases, in that order; junction bases with no gene match: 5. Germline V CDR1 and CDR2: MNHNY, SVGAGI (reference sequence).

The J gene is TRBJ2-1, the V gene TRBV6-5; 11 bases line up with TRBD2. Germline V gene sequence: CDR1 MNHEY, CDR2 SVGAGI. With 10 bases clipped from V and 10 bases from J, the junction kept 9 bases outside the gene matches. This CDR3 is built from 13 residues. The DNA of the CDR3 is TGTGCCACCCGACTAGCGGGATCCCGGGAGCAGTTCTTC. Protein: CATRLAGSREQFF.

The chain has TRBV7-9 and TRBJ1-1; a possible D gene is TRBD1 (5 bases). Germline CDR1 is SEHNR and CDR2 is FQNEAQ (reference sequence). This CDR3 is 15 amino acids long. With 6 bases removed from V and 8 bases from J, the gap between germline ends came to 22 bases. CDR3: CASRRPDSPASEAFF. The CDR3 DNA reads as TGTGCCAGCAGGAGGCCAGACAGCCCAGCTTCCGAAGCTTTCTTT.

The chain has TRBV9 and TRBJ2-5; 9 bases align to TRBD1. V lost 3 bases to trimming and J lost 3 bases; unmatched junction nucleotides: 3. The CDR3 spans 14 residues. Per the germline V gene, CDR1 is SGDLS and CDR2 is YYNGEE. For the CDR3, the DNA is TGTGCCAGCAGCGAGCGGACAGGGGAAGAGACCCAGTACTTC. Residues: CASSERTGEETQYF.

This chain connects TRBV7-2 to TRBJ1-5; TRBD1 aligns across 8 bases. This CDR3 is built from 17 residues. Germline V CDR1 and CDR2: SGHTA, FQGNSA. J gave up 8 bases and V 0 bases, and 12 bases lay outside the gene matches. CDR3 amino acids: CASSLARSTGVEKPQHF. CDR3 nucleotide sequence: TGTGCCAGCAGCTTAGCACGATCGACAGGGGTGGAGAAGCCCCAGCATTTT. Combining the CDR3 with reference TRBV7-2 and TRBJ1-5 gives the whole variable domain GAGVSQSPSNKVTEKGKDVELRCDPISGHTALYWYRQSLGQGLEFLIYFQGNSAPDKSGLPSDRFSAERTGGSVSTLTIQRTQQEDSAVYLCASSLARSTGVEKPQHFGDGTRLSIL.

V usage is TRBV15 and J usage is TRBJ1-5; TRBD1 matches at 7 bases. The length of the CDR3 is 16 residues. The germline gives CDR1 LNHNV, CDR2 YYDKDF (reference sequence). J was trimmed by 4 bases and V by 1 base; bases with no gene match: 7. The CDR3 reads CATSRVKTGVNQPQHF. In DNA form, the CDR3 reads TGTGCCACCAGCAGAGTGAAAACAGGGGTGAATCAGCCCCAGCATTTT.

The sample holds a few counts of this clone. CDR3 DNA sequence: TGTGCCAGCTCACCACCCTCTGGACAGTCGAACACTGAAGCTTTCTTT. This translates into CASSPPSGQSNTEAFF. J is TRBJ1-1 and V is TRBV18, with D perhaps matching TRBD1 (6 bases). Germline assignment: CDR1 KGHSH and CDR2 LQKENI. The germline V and J ends were trimmed by 0 bases and 1 base, with 12 bases remaining between them. The CDR3 loop spans 16 amino acids.

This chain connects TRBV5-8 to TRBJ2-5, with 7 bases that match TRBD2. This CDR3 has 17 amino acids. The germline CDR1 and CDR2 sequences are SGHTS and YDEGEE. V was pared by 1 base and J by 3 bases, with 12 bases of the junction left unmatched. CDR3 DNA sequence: TGTGCCAGCAGCTTGCTGGGGCCGAGACTAGCAAAAGAGACCCAGTACTTC. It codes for CASSLLGPRLAKETQYF.

The CDR3 sequence is CAWSVPGGPYNEQFF. The CDR3 DNA sequence: TGTGCCTGGAGTGTACCGGGGGGACCCTACAATGAGCAGTTCTTC. The V gene is TRBV30, the J gene TRBJ2-1; 7 nucleotides align to TRBD2. This CDR3 is 15 amino acids long. The germline V gene has CDR1 GTSNPN and CDR2 SVGIG (reference sequence). The J segment lost 2 bases and the V segment lost 0 bases, leaving 4 bases of the junction unmatched.

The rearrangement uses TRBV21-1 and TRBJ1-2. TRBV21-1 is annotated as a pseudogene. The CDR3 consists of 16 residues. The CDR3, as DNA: TGTGCCAGCAGCAAAGGGAGTGGGGACTACAGGGCGGGCTACACCTTC. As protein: CASSKGSGDYRAGYTF.

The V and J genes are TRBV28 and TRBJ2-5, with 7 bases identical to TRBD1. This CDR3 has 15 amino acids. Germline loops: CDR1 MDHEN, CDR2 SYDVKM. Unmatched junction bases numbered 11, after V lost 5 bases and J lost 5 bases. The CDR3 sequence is CASSTTGVVGETQYF. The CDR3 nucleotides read TGTGCCAGCAGTACTACAGGGGTGGTCGGGGAGACCCAGTACTTC.

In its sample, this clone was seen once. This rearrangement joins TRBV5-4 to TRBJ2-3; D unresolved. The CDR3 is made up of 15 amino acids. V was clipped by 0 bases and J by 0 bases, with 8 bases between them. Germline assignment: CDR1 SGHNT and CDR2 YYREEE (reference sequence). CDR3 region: CASSLGAPSTDTQYF. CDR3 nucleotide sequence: TGTGCCAGCAGCTTGGGGGCTCCTAGCACAGATACGCAGTATTTT.

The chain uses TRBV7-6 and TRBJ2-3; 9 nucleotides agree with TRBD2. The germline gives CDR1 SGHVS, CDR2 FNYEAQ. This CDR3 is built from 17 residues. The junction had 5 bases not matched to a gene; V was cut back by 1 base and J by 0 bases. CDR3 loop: CASSLGLSGRSTDTQYF. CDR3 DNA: TGTGCCAGCAGCTTAGGCCTTAGCGGGAGAAGCACAGATACGCAGTATTTT.

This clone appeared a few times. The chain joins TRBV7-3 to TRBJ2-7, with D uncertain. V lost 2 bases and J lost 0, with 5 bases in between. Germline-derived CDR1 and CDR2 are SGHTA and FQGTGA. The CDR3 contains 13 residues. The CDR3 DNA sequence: TGTGCCAGCAGCTTAGCTAGCTCCTACGAGCAGTACTTC. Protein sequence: CASSLASSYEQYF.

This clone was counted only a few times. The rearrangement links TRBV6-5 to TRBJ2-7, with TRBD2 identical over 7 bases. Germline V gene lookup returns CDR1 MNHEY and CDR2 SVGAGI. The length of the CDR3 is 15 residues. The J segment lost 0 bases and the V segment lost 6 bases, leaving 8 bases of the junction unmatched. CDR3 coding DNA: TGTGCCAGCAGGGGGGGGGACGCCGGCTCCTACGAGCAGTACTTC. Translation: CASRGGDAGSYEQYF.

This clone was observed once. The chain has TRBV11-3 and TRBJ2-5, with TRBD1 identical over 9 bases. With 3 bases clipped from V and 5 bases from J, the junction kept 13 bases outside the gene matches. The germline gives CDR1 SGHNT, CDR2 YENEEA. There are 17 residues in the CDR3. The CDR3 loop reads CASSLGDRDRDWETQYF. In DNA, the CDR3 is TGTGCCAGCAGCTTGGGGGACCGGGACAGGGATTGGGAGACCCAGTACTTC.

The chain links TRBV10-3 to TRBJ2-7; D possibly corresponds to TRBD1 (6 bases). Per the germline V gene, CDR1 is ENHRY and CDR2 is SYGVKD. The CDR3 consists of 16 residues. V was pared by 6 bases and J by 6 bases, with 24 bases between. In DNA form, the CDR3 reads TGTGCCATCAGCGGAGCTGGGGACATCCGGCAGGCCGAGCAGTACTTC. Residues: CAISGAGDIRQAEQYF.